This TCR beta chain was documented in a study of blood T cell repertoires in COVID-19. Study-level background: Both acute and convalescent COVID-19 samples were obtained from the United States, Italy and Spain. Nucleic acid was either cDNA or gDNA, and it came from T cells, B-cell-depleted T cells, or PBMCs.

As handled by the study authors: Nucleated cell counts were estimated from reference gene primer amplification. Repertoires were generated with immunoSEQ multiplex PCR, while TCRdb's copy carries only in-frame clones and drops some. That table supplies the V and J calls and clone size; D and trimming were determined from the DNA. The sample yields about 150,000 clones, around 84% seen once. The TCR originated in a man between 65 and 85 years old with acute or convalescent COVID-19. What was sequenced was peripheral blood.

CDR3 region: CASSSSRQGRWEKLFF. CDR3 sequence (DNA): TGTGCCAGCAGCTCCTCCCGACAGGGACGGTGGGAAAAACTGTTTTTT. This chain joins TRBV5-6 and TRBJ1-4, with TRBD1 matching 7 bases. The CDR3 runs to 16 residues. The V and J ends lost 3 bases and 8 bases, in that order; junction bases with no gene match: 13. From germline, CDR1 is SGHDT and CDR2 YYEEEE. The whole variable domain, filled in from reference TRBV5-6 and TRBJ1-4, reads DAGVTQSPTHLIKTRGQQVTLRCSPKSGHDTVSWYQQALGQGPQFIFQYYEEEERQRGNFPDRFSGHQFPNYSSELNVNALLLGDSALYLCASSSSRQGRWEKLFFGSGTQLSVL.